This T cell receptor beta chain was captured by sequencing in a study of early T cells in non-severe SARS-CoV-2 infection. Individual cDNA molecules carried attached unique molecular identifiers. TCRdb reprocessed the 5' RACE reads with MiXCR, giving one entry per CDR3 protein. Found here are over 60,000 distinct CDR3 sequences, roughly 12% of them singletons; the top ten hold roughly 2.5%. This clonotype was seen repeatedly, ten times or more. Germline CDR1 is DFQATT and CDR2 is SNEGSKA (reference sequence). The CDR3 loop spans 12 amino acids. This receptor was identified in an adult who was a healthcare worker with PCR-confirmed SARS-CoV-2 infection or an uninfected control (not recorded which). Sample: whole blood, taken at baseline. V and J are TRBV20-1 and TRBJ2-7; 8 bases are shared with TRBD1. The CDR3 here is CSPGQGSYEQYF. In DNA form, the CDR3 reads TGCAGCCCCGGACAGGGTTCCTACGAGCAGTACTTC.